This TCR beta chain was identified during a study of T-cell memory formation after mild COVID-19. The overall study: Clustering of TCRs was largely donor specific.

Study-wide results and caveats: A second wave expanding day 15 to 37 was CD4+-biased; contracting clones were balanced. CD4+ contracting clones were found mainly in CM and EM, and CD8+ ones in EMRA.

CDR3 size: 14 residues. The germline V and J ends were trimmed by 1 base and 1 base, with 7 bases remaining between them. From germline, CDR1 is SEHNR and CDR2 FQNEAQ (reference sequence). To note about this clonotype: Its specificity is unknown.

TCRdb re-derived calls from the 5' RACE reads in MiXCR, one entry per CDR3 protein. The repertoire holds approximately 340,000 distinct CDR3 sequences, with approximately 12% as singletons. The chain employs TRBV7-9 and TRBJ1-1; no reliable D call. Input material: PBMCs or a T cell subset sorted from them (not recorded which). The clonotype comes from a man aged 18 to 30 who had mild COVID-19 (a few samples of this study predate the infection). Cell type and time point are not known. CDR3 protein: CASSLGIPNTEAFF. The CDR3 DNA reads TGTGCCAGCAGCTTAGGGATCCCGAACACTGAAGCTTTCTTT.